This TCR beta chain was sequenced during a study of T cells in Graves' hyperthyroidism and ophthalmopathy. Study-wide findings and caveats: Ophthalmopathy and stable hyperthyroidism were separated by a 13 V-J model.

This clonotype was seen ten or more times. The target antigen is unknown. TCR beta CDR3 region amplification was performed from RNA transcripts. Researchers ran a first-round RT-PCR on the TCR CDR3 using the HTBI primer set. One entry per CDR3 protein results from TCRdb running MiXCR on the multiplex PCR reads. The table records approximately 200,000 distinct CDR3 sequences, roughly 18% of them present only once. V shed 0 bases and J shed 4 bases, with 10 bases lying between them. Looked up from germline, CDR1 is SGHRS and CDR2 is YFSETQ. CDR3 size: 14 residues. The sequencing input was blood. This sequence was found in a man aged 35 to 55 with Graves' hyperthyroidism. This chain uses TRBV5-1 with TRBJ1-2; no firm D call. The chain's CDR3 is CASSLEAGSYGYTF. DNA of the CDR3: TGCGCCAGCAGCTTGGAAGCAGGATCCTATGGCTACACCTTC.